These 25 T cell receptor beta chains came from one sample sequenced in a study of somatic mutations in cytotoxic T cells in rheumatoid arthritis. Here immunoSEQ multiplex PCR was the method, and the copy in TCRdb shows in-frame clones only, minus some. The sample includes 10,000 to 15,000 clones, around 74% of them seen just once. Material for sequencing was CD8+ T cells sorted from blood. Receptors originate from a woman in her thirties or forties in good health.

The chain has TRBV7-9 and TRBJ2-7; TRBD1 aligns across 8 bases. The germline V gene encodes CDR1 SEHNR and CDR2 FQNEAQ (reference sequence). The CDR3 consists of 14 residues. V lost 5 bases to trimming and J lost 5 bases; unmatched junction nucleotides: 8. CDR3 DNA sequence: TGTGCCAGCAGCCCAGGACAGGGCGTCGACGAGCAGTACTTC. Translating gives CASSPGQGVDEQYF.

This clone was observed a handful of times. This chain uses TRBV7-8 with TRBJ2-7; tentatively, D is TRBD1 (6 bases). The CDR3 length is 19 residues. V shed 1 base and J shed 3 bases, with 25 bases lying between them. Germline V gene sequence: CDR1 SGHVS, CDR2 FQNEAQ. The CDR3 spells CASSLVGGSGLQPGYEQYF. The CDR3 DNA is TGTGCCAGCAGCTTAGTTGGGGGCTCAGGGCTTCAACCGGGCTACGAGCAGTACTTC.

This chain joins TRBV11-2 and TRBJ1-2, with a weak D call TRBD1 (5 bases). The CDR3 sequence is 16 residues long. Trimming took off 1 base at V and 4 bases at J, with 16 bases between the two ends. Germline V gene lookup returns CDR1 SGHAT and CDR2 FQNNGV. The CDR3 bases are TGTGCCAGCAGCTTAGTTCCAGGGCATCGGTTCTATGGCTACACCTTC. Encoded protein: CASSLVPGHRFYGYTF.

This sequence joins TRBV27 and TRBJ2-1; no definite D call. The CDR3 has 13 residues. V shed 3 bases and J shed 7 bases, with 10 bases lying between them. Germline V gene data show CDR1 as MNHEY and CDR2 as SMNVEV (reference sequence). DNA for the CDR3: TGTGCCAGCAGTTTGGGCCCTAGGAATGAGCAGTTCTTC. This translates into CASSLGPRNEQFF.

This chain links TRBV16 with TRBJ2-7; D call uncertain. The CDR3 sequence is 12 residues long. Germline assignment: CDR1 KGHSY and CDR2 FQNENV. Trimming cost V 3 bases and J 5 bases, with 8 bases left between them. The DNA of the CDR3 is TGTGCCAGCAGCCAGGGTGGGAACGAGCAGTACGTC. Amino acid sequence: CASSQGGNEQYV.

The chain carries TRBV11-3 and TRBJ1-2; D is ambiguous. The germline CDR1 and CDR2 sequences are SGHNT and YENEEA. CDR3 length equals 14 residues. The V end lost 1 base, the J end lost 3 bases, and 9 bases lay between the germline ends. The CDR3 DNA sequence: TGTGCCAGCAGCTTAGCAGCTGGGGACTATGGCTACACCTTC. Translation gives CASSLAAGDYGYTF.

This chain links TRBV4-3 with TRBJ1-5; D not certain. The V end lost 0 bases, the J end lost 0 bases, and 3 bases lay between the germline ends. The CDR3 loop spans 14 amino acids. CDR1 is LGHNA, CDR2 YSLEER, per germline. This CDR3 reads CASSQDTSNQPQHF. In DNA, the CDR3 is TGCGCCAGCAGCCAAGATACTAGCAATCAGCCCCAGCATTTT.

This chain joins TRBV7-9 and TRBJ2-1, with 7 bases that match TRBD1. Looked up from germline, CDR1 is SEHNR and CDR2 is FQNEAQ (reference sequence). There are 16 residues in the CDR3. Trimming took 1 base from V and 7 from J; bases not matched to a gene: 10. CDR3 residues: CASSLVLTGTGNEQFF. In DNA, the CDR3 is TGTGCCAGCAGCTTAGTTTTGACAGGGACCGGGAATGAGCAGTTCTTC.

This chain links TRBV27 with TRBJ2-7; 7 bases align to TRBD1. V was pared by 4 bases and J by 3 bases, with 6 bases of the junction left unmatched. The CDR3 has 14 amino acids. Germline CDR1 and CDR2: MNHEY and SMNVEV (reference sequence). The CDR3 DNA follows: TGTGCCAGCAGTTCTAGACAGGGAGTCTACGAGCAGTACTTC. This codes for CASSSRQGVYEQYF.

V gene TRBV28 combines with J gene TRBJ2-3, with 8 bases matching TRBD1. There are 15 residues in the CDR3. With V trimmed by 3 bases and J by 6 bases, 8 bases remained unmatched. Germline assignment: CDR1 MDHEN and CDR2 SYDVKM. CDR3 loop: CASSFTDRVLDTQYF. DNA of the CDR3: TGTGCCAGCAGTTTCACGGACAGGGTCTTGGATACGCAGTATTTT.

The CDR3, as DNA: TGTGCCTGGTCCCCGGAGTACGAGCAGTACTTC. This translates into CAWSPEYEQYF. The V and J genes are TRBV30 and TRBJ2-7, with D uncertain. Germline V lookup: CDR1 GTSNPN, CDR2 SVGIG (reference sequence). This CDR3 has 11 amino acids. Trimming removed 5 bases at V and 4 bases at J, with 9 bases between.

The rearrangement joins TRBV9 to TRBJ2-1, with a tentative D call TRBD1 (5 bases). Trimming removed 3 bases from V and 0 bases from J, with 19 bases in between. Germline V gene data show CDR1 as SGDLS and CDR2 as YYNGEE. This CDR3 has 18 amino acids. CDR3: CASSDTPGQGSSYNEQFF. The CDR3 DNA reads TGTGCCAGCAGCGATACACCGGGCCAGGGAAGCTCCTACAATGAGCAGTTCTTC.

This clone showed up just once. V is TRBV28 and J is TRBJ2-2; D is perhaps TRBD1 (6 bases). Trimming removed 4 bases at V and 8 bases at J, with 11 bases between. Looked up from germline, CDR1 is MDHEN and CDR2 is SYDVKM. CDR3 size: 13 residues. The CDR3 DNA reads as TGTGCCAGCAGTTATCACAGGGCGGGGGAGCTGTTTTTT. Protein product: CASSYHRAGELFF. Full variable domain (outside the CDR3, taken from reference TRBV28 and TRBJ2-2): DVKVTQSSRYLVKRTGEKVFLECVQDMDHENMFWYRQDPGLGLRLIYFSYDVKMKEKGDIPEGYSVSREKKERFSLILESASTNQTSMYLCASSYHRAGELFFGEGSRLTVL.

The genes are TRBV6-6 and TRBJ2-3; weak D call: TRBD1 (5 bases). V lost 4 bases to trimming and J lost 2 bases, with 10 bases between them. This CDR3 is built from 14 residues. Germline values: CDR1 MNHNY, CDR2 SVGAGI (reference sequence). CDR3 DNA sequence: TGTGCCAGCAGTTCCACAGGCCCCACAGATACGCAGTATTTT. This gives the protein CASSSTGPTDTQYF.

This clone has only one observation. V usage is TRBV19 and J usage is TRBJ2-5, with 12 bases identical to TRBD2. Germline CDR1 LNHDA, CDR2 SQIVND (reference sequence). CDR3 size: 17 residues. The V segment lost 4 bases and the J segment 5 bases; nucleotides outside the gene matches: 11. CDR3 bases: TGTGCCAGTAGTAGGGTTTGGCTAGCGGGAGGGCAGGAGACCCAGTACTTC. Translating gives CASSRVWLAGGQETQYF.

The gene calls are TRBV28 and TRBJ2-1, with 15 bases fitting TRBD2. With V trimmed by 6 bases and J by 9 bases, 12 bases remained unmatched. Germline lookup yields CDR1 MDHEN and CDR2 SYDVKM. The CDR3 runs to 17 residues. CDR3 amino acids: CASSLYPGLAGGIEQFF. The CDR3 DNA follows: TGTGCCAGCAGCCTTTATCCGGGACTAGCGGGAGGAATTGAGCAGTTCTTC.

This chain links TRBV7-9 with TRBJ1-5; D remains unclear. Germline V gene sequence: CDR1 SEHNR, CDR2 FQNEAQ (reference sequence). The ends were cut back, 1 base at V and 3 bases at J, with 7 bases in the middle. The CDR3 runs to 14 residues. As DNA, the CDR3 is TGTGCCAGCAGCTTAGAAGGATACAATCAGCCCCAGCATTTT. Its protein is CASSLEGYNQPQHF. Together with reference TRBV7-9 and TRBJ1-5, the CDR3 gives the full variable domain: DTGVSQNPRHKITKRGQNVTFRCDPISEHNRLYWYRQTLGQGPEFLTYFQNEAQLEKSRLLSDRFSAERPKGSFSTLEIQRTEQGDSAMYLCASSLEGYNQPQHFGDGTRLSIL.

The gene calls are TRBV6-5 and TRBJ2-5, with unresolved D. V lost 1 base, J lost 0 bases, and 12 bases lay in between. Per germline, CDR1 MNHEY and CDR2 SVGAGI. This CDR3 has 16 amino acids. CDR3 sequence reads: CASSYLPGKHQETQYF. The CDR3 nucleotides read TGTGCCAGCAGTTACTTGCCGGGTAAACACCAAGAGACCCAGTACTTC.

The chain combines TRBV27 with TRBJ1-1, with no clear D. The CDR3 spans 13 residues. Germline assignment: CDR1 MNHEY and CDR2 SMNVEV (reference sequence). The ends were cut back, 2 bases at V and 1 base at J, with 5 bases in the middle. The CDR3 DNA follows: TGTGCCAGCAGTTTAGGAGAGAACACTGAAGCTTTCTTT. It specifies CASSLGENTEAFF.

This clone came up a few times. The chain joins TRBV25-1 to TRBJ2-7; D ambiguous. V was trimmed by 7 bases and J by 0 bases, leaving 4 bases between them. Per germline, CDR1 MGHDK and CDR2 SYGVNS. This CDR3 has 11 residues. The CDR3 nucleotides read TGTGCCAGCACTAGCTCCTACGAGCAGTACTTC. Protein: CASTSSYEQYF.

This chain uses TRBV6-5 with TRBJ2-1; 12 bases are a match to TRBD1. The CDR3 has 15 amino acids. Germline values: CDR1 MNHEY, CDR2 SVGAGI. J was trimmed by 7 bases and V by 5 bases; bases with no gene match: 6. DNA for the CDR3: TGTGCCAGCAGTCGGGACAGGGGGCTTTGGAATGAGCAGTTCTTC. Protein: CASSRDRGLWNEQFF.

The chain links TRBV15 to TRBJ1-3; perhaps TRBD1 as D (6 bases). CDR1 and CDR2 (germline): LNHNV, YYDKDF (reference sequence). V gave up 0 bases and J gave up 4 bases, with 16 bases separating them. The CDR3 sequence is 17 residues long. CDR3: CATSREQGPNPGNTIYF. The CDR3 DNA reads as TGTGCCACCAGCAGAGAACAGGGCCCCAATCCCGGAAACACCATATATTTT.

V gene TRBV7-9 combines with J gene TRBJ1-1, with TRBD1 identical over 7 bases. V dropped 6 bases and J dropped 8; count of bases not matched to a gene: 9. CDR3 length: 13 amino acids. The germline V gene encodes CDR1 SEHNR and CDR2 FQNEAQ (reference sequence). In DNA form, the CDR3 reads TGTGCCAGCAGACAGGGGCCCACCCCCGAAGCTTTCTTT. It is translated as CASRQGPTPEAFF.

The rearrangement links TRBV6-4 to TRBJ1-1; D remains ambiguous. The CDR3 consists of 13 residues. The germline gives CDR1 MRHNA, CDR2 SNTAGT. V was trimmed by 4 bases and J by 1 base, leaving 7 bases between them. CDR3: CASSVTANTEAFF. CDR3 coding DNA: TGTGCCAGCAGTGTAACAGCGAACACTGAAGCTTTCTTT.

This sequence joins TRBV29-1 and TRBJ2-1; either TRBD1 or TRBD2 may supply D (5 bases each). The CDR3 contains 12 residues. Germline V CDR1 and CDR2: SQVTM, ANQGSEA. Trimming pared 8 bases from V and 8 bases from J, leaving 16 bases between. The CDR3 loop reads CSLFSGRDEQFF. CDR3 nucleotides: TGCAGCCTATTCTCGGGGCGGGATGAGCAGTTCTTC.